The sample holds one count of the clone carrying this T cell receptor (beta chain). These data originate in a study of blood T cell repertoires in COVID-19. Using immunoSEQ multiplex PCR, the repertoire was profiled, and TCRdb retains in-frame clones only, with some absent. The data show 210,000 or so clones, around 85% seen once. Sequencing used peripheral blood. The receptor comes from a man aged 45-65 years with COVID-19, enrolled during active disease.

The chain's CDR3 is CASSDWGVYYFF. In DNA, the CDR3 is TGTGCCAGCAGTGATTGGGGAGTATACTATTTCTTT. The chain joins TRBV6-1 to TRBJ1-1; D gene ambiguous. This CDR3 is built from 12 residues. CDR1 and CDR2 (germline): MNHNS, SASEGT. Trimming took 3 bases from V and 13 from J, leaving 15 bases between them.